The T cell receptor (beta chain) described here comes from a study of blood T cell repertoires in COVID-19. Per the original data handling: Estimation of nucleated cell counts relied on the amplification of reference gene primers. Profiled with immunoSEQ multiplex PCR; TCRdb holds only in-frame clones, not every one. That table supplies the V and J calls and clone size; D and trimming were determined from the DNA. The data show 350,000 to 550,000 clones, around 90% seen once. Individuals aged about 18 to 89 years were recruited from approximately 22 US areas. Donors were grouped by their self-reported clinical history. V was cut by 3 bases and J by 5 bases, with 17 bases left in between. The CDR3 loop spans 16 amino acids. The V gene's germline CDR1 is MNHEY and CDR2 SVGAGI.

This receptor was taken from a young woman with acute COVID-19. The rearrangement joins TRBV6-5 to TRBJ2-1; D is perhaps TRBD2 (5 bases). Sequencing input: PBMCs or T cells enriched from blood (not recorded which). CDR3 bases: TGTGCCAGCAGTTATTATCCGGGGAAAACAAACAATGAGCAGTTCTTC. It is translated as CASSYYPGKTNNEQFF.